This T cell receptor (beta chain) was recovered during a study of identical twins. TCRdb reprocessed the 5' RACE reads with MiXCR, giving one entry per CDR3 protein. The table has around 480,000 distinct CDR3 sequences, approximately 15% seen once; the top ten hold more than 0.5%. Trimming shortened V by 2 bases and J by 3 bases, and 8 bases separated the two germline ends. CDR1 and CDR2 from the germline V gene are MNHEY and SVGAGI. The CDR3 is 14 residues long. These data were also reused for a study on yellow fever vaccine responses in identical twins.

This chain uses TRBV6-5 with TRBJ2-1; D not resolved. The TCR sequence derives from a woman between 18 and 29 years old in good health. The sequencing sample was made of CD4+ T cells sorted from blood. The CDR3 coding sequence is TGTGCCAGCAGTTACGTCCAGAACTACAATGAGCAGTTCTTC. The encoded protein is CASSYVQNYNEQFF.